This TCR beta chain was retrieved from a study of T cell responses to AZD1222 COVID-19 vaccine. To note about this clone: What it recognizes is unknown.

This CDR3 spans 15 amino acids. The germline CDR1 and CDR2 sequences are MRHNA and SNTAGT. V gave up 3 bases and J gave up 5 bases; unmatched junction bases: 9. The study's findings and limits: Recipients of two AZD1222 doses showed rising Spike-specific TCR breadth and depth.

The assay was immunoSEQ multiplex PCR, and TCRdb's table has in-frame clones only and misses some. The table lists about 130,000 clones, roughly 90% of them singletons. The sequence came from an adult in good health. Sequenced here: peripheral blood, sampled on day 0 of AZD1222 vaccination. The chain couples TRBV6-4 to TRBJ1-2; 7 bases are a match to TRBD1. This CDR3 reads CASSETRQGGYGYTF. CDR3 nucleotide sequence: TGTGCCAGCAGTGAGACCCGACAGGGTGGTTATGGCTACACCTTC.